Reported below is one T cell receptor (beta chain). This specimen belongs to a study of blood T cell repertoires in COVID-19. Unmatched junction bases numbered 10, after V lost 8 bases and J lost 4 bases. Germline CDR1 and CDR2: GTSNPN and SVGIG (reference sequence). The CDR3 contains 13 residues. Sequenced by immunoSEQ multiplex PCR; TCRdb stores in-frame clones only, minus some. The data show 180,000 or so clones, roughly four fifths seen once. The sample was peripheral blood. The J gene is TRBJ2-7, the V gene TRBV30; 8 positions match TRBD1. The TCR sequence derives from a woman in her thirties or forties with COVID-19, enrolled during active disease. The CDR3 coding sequence is TGTGCCCGCGGGTCAGGGGGCAGGTACGAGCAGTACTTC. It yields the protein CARGSGGRYEQYF.